This T cell receptor beta chain was observed in a study of blood T cell repertoires in COVID-19 (dated by TCRdb to between 2020 and 2021). Context from the whole study: Samples from collaborators originated in the United States, Italy and Spain and spanned both the acute and convalescent phases of COVID-19. Deeply sampled blood TCRbeta repertoires from subjects exposed to, actively infected with, or recovered from COVID-19 were included in the dataset. The sample metadata nearly always contained a de-identified subject ID, COVID-19 status, age in years and sex. Where available, HLA class I and class II types were taken from metadata supplied by the sample provider and were not determined by assay-based typing. The material from the prospective study consisted of cDNA or gDNA derived from T cells, B-cell-depleted T cells, or PBMCs. The repertoires were made available in a free public database intended to serve as a resource for research on the immune response to SARS-CoV-2. Samples were obtained from the ongoing ImmuneRACE study (first 160 participants) and from 1,254 subjects provided by 6 global collaborators.

In the prospective study, participants were roughly 18 to 100 years old, resided in around 25 geographic areas of the United States, and were enrolled through a virtual design. Cohort assignment in the prospective study relied on participant-reported clinical history from a screening survey and a study questionnaire. Exposed participants had been in contact, within 2 weeks of entering the study, with a person who had a PCR-confirmed or clinician-diagnosed case of COVID-19. In the prospective study, whole blood, serum and a nasopharyngeal or oropharyngeal swab were collected from each participant by mobile phlebotomists. Additional blood draws and questionnaires over an approximately two-month period could optionally be provided by prospective study participants. Before DNA extraction, prospective study blood samples were shipped either frozen or at room temperature. TCRbeta CDR3 regions were amplified from genomic DNA using the immunoSEQ Assay, a bias-controlled multiplex PCR. In the paper's pipeline: The number of nucleated cells in each sample was estimated from the amplification of reference gene primers within the assay. To quantify the absolute abundance of each unique TCRbeta CDR3 rearrangement, sequence reads were collapsed and filtered. For each sample, productive Simpson clonality was calculated as the square root of Simpson's diversity index over productive rearrangements. The table comes from immuneACCESS by way of TCRdb, which keeps in-frame sequences with V and J called. Part of the clones is missing from these tables; in studies checked, under half for an unresolved V gene and the rest for unknown reasons. V and J calls plus clone size are reproduced from that table; the DNA served to infer D and trimming. This sample has a few hundred thousand clones in its table, and approximately 86% of those were observed once. Clones ranked in the top ten supply roughly 4% of the sample.

A remark on this clone: It lacks a known antigen. Per-nucleotide qualities are absent, and no much larger clonotype sits a single base away.

Reading from cysteine to phenylalanine, the CDR3 counts 13 amino acids. The DNA shown is the 39-base CDR3, in frame from base 1. V is reduced by 3 bases and J by 8 bases, leaving a spacing of 8 bases between them. What the research found in general, with its limitations: Clinical and demographic metadata were provided uncurated, with the amount varying by source and participant.

In this chain, TRBV12-3 or TRBV12-4 is recombined with TRBJ1-6; no D segment can be confidently identified. Sequenced input: PBMCs or T cells enriched from blood (not recorded which). The receptor was derived from a woman younger than 45 who had been exposed to COVID-19. The CDR3 corresponds to CASSLRGDSPLHF. At the DNA level, the sequence is TGTGCCAGCAGTTTGCGAGGCGATTCACCCCTCCACTTT.